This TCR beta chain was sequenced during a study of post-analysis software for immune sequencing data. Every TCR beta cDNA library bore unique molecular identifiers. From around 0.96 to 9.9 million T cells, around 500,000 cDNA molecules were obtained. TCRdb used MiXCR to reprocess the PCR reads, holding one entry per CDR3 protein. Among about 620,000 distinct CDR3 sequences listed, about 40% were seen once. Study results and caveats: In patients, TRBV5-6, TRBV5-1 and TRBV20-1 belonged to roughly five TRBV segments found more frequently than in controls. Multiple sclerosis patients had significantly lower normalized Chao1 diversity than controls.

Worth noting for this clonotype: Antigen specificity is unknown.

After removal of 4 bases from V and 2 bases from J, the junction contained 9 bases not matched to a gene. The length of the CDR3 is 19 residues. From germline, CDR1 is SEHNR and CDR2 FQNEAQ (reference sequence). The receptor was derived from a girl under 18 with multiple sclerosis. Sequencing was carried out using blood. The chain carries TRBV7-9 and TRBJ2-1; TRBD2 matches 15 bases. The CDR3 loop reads CASSSSGTSGRTTYNEQFF. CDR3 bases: TGTGCCAGCAGCTCCTCCGGGACTAGCGGGAGGACGACCTACAATGAGCAGTTCTTC. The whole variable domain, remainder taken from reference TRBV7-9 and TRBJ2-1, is DTGVSQNPRHKITKRGQNVTFRCDPISEHNRLYWYRQTLGQGPEFLTYFQNEAQLEKSRLLSDRFSAERPKGSFSTLEIQRTEQGDSAMYLCASSSSGTSGRTTYNEQFFGPGTRLTVL.